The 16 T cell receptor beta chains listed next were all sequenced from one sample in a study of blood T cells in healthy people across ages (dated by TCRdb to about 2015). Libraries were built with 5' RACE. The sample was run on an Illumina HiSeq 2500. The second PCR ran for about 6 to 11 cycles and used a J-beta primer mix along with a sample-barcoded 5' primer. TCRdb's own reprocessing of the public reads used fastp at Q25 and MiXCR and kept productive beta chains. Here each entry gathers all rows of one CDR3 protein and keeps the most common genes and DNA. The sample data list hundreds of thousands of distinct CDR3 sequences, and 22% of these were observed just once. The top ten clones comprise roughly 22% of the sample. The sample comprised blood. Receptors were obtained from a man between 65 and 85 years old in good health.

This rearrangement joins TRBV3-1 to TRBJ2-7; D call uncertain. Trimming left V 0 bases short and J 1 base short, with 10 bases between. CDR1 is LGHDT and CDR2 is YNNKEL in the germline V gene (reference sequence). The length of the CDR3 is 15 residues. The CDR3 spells CASSQDLADSYEQYF. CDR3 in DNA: TGTGCCAGCAGCCAAGATCTTGCAGATTCCTACGAGCAGTACTTC.

For the CDR3, the DNA is TGTGCCAGCAGTCCCCCGGGACAGACTAATGAAAAACTGTTTTTT. Encoded protein: CASSPPGQTNEKLFF. The rearrangement links TRBV6-5 to TRBJ1-4, with TRBD1 matching over 7 bases. The trim removed 5 bases at V and 2 bases at J, leaving 5 bases unmatched. Germline V gene data show CDR1 as MNHEY and CDR2 as SVGAGI. The CDR3 consists of 15 residues.

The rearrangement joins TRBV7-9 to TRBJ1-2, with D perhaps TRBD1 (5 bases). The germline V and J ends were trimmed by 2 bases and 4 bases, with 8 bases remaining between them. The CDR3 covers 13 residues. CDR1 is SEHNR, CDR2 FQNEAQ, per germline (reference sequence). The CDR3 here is CASSLQGVYGYTF. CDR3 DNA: TGTGCCAGCAGCTTACAGGGCGTCTATGGCTACACCTTC.

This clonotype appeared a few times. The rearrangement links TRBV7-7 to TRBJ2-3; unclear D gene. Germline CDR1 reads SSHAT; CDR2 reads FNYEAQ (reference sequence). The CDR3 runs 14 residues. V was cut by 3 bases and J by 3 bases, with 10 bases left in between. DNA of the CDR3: TGTGCCAGCAGCTTCTCCCTCACTACAGATACGCAGTATTTT. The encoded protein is CASSFSLTTDTQYF.

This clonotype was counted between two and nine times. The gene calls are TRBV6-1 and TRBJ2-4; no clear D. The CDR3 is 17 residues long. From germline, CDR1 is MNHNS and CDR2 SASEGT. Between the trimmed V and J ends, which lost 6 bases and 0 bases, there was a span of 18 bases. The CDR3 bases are TGTGCCAGCAGACCCCACAACTCCGACTTAGCCAAAAACATTCAGTACTTC. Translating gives CASRPHNSDLAKNIQYF.

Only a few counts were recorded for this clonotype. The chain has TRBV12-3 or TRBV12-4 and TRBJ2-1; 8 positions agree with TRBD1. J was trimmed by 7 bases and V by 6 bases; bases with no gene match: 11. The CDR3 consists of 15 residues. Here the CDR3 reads CASSPRQGQINEQFF. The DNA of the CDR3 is TGTGCCAGCAGCCCGAGACAGGGGCAGATAAATGAGCAGTTCTTC.

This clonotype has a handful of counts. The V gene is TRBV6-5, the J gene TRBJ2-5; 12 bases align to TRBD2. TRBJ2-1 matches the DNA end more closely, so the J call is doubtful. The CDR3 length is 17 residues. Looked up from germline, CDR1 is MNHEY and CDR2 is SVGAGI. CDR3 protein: CASSYRASGGVRNEQFF. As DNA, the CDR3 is TGTGCCAGCAGTTACAGGGCTAGCGGGGGGGTTCGCAATGAGCAGTTCTTC.

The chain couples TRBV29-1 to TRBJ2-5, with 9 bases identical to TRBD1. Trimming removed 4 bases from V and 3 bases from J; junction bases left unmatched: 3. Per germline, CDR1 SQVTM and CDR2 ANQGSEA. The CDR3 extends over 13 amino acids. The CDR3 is CSVVTGGEETQYF. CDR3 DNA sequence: TGCAGCGTTGTAACAGGGGGCGAAGAGACCCAGTACTTC. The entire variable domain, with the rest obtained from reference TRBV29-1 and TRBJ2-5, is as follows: SAVISQKPSRDICQRGTSLTIQCQVDSQVTMMFWYRQQPGQSLTLIATANQGSEATYESGFVIDKFPISRPNLTFSTLTVSNMSPEDSSIYLCSVVTGGEETQYFGPGTRLLVL.

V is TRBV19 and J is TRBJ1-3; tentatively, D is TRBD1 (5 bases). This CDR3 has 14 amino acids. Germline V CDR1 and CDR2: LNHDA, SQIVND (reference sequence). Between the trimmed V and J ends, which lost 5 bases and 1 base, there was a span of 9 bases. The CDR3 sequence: CASSWDYSGNTIYF. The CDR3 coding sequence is TGTGCCAGTAGTTGGGACTATTCTGGAAACACCATATATTTT.

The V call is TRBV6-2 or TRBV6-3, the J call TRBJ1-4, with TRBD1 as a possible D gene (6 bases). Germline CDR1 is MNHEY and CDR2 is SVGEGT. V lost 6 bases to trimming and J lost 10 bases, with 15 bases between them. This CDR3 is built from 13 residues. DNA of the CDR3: TGTGCCAGCAGAGAACAGGGCGGTGGAAAACTGTTTTTT. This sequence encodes CASREQGGGKLFF.

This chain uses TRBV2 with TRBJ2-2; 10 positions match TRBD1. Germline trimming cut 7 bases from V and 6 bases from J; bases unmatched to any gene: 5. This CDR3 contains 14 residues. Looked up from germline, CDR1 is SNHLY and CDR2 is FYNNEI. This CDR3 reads CASKTGGASGELFF. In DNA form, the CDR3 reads TGTGCCAGCAAGACAGGGGGCGCCTCCGGGGAGCTGTTTTTT.

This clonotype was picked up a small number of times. CDR3 sequence (DNA): TGCAGTGCTGCCCCCAGGGGGAGCAATCAGCCCCAGCATTTT. It encodes CSAAPRGSNQPQHF. The V and J genes are TRBV20-1 and TRBJ1-5; 7 nucleotides match TRBD1. The CDR3 has 14 amino acids. Trimming removed 5 bases from V and 1 base from J; junction bases left unmatched: 5. Germline CDR1 DFQATT, CDR2 SNEGSKA (reference sequence).

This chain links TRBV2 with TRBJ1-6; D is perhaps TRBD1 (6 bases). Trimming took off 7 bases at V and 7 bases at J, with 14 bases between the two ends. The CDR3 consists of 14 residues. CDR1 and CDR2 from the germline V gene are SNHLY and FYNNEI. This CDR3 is CASTSDRRNSPLHF. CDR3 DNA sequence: TGTGCCAGCACCTCGGACAGAAGGAATTCACCCCTCCACTTT. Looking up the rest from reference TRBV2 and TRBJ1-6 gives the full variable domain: EPEVTQTPSHQVTQMGQEVILRCVPISNHLYFYWYRQILGQKVEFLVSFYNNEISEKSEIFDDQFSVERPDGSNFTLKIRSTKLEDSAMYFCASTSDRRNSPLHFGNGTRLTVT.

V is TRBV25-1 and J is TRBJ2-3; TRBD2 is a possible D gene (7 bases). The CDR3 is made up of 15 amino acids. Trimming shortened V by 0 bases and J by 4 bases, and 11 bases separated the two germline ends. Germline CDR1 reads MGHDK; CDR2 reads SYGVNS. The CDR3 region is CASSEYRGAPDTQYF. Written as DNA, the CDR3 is TGTGCCAGCAGTGAATATCGGGGGGCGCCAGATACGCAGTATTTT.

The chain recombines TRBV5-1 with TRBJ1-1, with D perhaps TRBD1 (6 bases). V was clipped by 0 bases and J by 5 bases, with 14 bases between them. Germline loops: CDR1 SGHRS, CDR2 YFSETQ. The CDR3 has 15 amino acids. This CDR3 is CASSLEGRGGTEAFF. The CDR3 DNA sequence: TGCGCCAGCAGCTTGGAAGGCAGGGGAGGTACTGAAGCTTTCTTT.

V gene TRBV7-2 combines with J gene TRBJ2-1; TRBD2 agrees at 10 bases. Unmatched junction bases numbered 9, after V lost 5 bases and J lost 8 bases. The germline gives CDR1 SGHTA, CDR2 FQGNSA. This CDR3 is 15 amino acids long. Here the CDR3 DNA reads TGTGCCAGCAGCGGCGGGACTAGCGCTGGATATGAGCAGTTCTTC. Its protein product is CASSGGTSAGYEQFF. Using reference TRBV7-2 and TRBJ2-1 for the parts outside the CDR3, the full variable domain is GAGVSQSPSNKVTEKGKDVELRCDPISGHTALYWYRQSLGQGLEFLIYFQGNSAPDKSGLPSDRFSAERTGGSVSTLTIQRTQQEDSAVYLCASSGGTSAGYEQFFGPGTRLTVL.